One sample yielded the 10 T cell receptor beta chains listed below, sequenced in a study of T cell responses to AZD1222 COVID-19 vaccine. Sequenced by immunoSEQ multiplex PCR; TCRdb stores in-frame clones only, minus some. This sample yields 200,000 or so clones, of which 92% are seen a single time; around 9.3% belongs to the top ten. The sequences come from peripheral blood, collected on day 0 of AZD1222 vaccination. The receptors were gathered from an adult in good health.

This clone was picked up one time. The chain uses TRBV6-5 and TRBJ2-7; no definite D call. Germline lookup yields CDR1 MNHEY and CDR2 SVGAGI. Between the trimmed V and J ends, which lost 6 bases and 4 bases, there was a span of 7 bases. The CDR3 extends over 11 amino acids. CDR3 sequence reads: CASRFEYEQYF. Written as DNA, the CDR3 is TGTGCCAGCAGGTTTGAATACGAGCAGTACTTC.

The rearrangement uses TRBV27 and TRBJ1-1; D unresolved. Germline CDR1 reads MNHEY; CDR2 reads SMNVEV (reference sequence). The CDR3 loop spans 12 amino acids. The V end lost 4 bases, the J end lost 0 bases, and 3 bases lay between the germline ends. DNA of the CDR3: TGTGCCAGCAGTTCAGTGAACACTGAAGCTTTCTTT. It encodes CASSSVNTEAFF.

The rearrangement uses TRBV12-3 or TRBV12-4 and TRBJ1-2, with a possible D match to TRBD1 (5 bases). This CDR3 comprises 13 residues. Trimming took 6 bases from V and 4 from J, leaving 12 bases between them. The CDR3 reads CASSPGRTYGYTF. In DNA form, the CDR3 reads TGTGCCAGCAGCCCGGGACGGACCTATGGCTACACCTTC.

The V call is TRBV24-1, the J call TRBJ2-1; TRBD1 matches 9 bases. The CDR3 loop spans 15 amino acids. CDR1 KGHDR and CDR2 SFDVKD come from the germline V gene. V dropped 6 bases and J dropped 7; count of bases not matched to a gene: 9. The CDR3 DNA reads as TGTGCCACCAGTAGGCCGGGACAGGGCGAGAATGAGCAGTTCTTC. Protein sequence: CATSRPGQGENEQFF.

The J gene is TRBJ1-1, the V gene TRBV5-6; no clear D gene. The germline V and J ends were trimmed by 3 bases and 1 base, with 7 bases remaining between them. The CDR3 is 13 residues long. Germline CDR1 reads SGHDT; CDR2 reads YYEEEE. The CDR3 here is CASSSQENTEAFF. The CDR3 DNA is TGTGCCAGCAGCTCGCAGGAGAACACTGAAGCTTTCTTT.

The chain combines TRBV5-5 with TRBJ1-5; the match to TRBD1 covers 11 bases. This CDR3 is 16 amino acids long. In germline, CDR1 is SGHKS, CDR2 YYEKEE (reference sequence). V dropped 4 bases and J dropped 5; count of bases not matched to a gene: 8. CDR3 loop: CASSGPGQGEDQPQHF. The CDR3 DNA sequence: TGTGCCAGCAGCGGCCCGGGACAGGGGGAAGATCAGCCCCAGCATTTT.

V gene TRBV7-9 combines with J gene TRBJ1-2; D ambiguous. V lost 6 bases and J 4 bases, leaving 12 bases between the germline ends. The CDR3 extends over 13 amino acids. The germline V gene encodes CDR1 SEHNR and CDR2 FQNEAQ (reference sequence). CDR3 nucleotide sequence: TGTGCCAGCAGTCCGGCGGCCCTCTATGGCTACACCTTC. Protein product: CASSPAALYGYTF. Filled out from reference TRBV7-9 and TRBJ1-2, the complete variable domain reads DTGVSQNPRHKITKRGQNVTFRCDPISEHNRLYWYRQTLGQGPEFLTYFQNEAQLEKSRLLSDRFSAERPKGSFSTLEIQRTEQGDSAMYLCASSPAALYGYTFGSGTRLTVV.

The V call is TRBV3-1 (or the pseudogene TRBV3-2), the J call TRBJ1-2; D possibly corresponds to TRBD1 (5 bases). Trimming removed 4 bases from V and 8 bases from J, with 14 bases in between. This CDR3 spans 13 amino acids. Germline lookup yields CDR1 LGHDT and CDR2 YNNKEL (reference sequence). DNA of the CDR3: TGTGCCAGCAGCCCGGTTCTCCAGGGCGGCTACACCTTC. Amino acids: CASSPVLQGGYTF.

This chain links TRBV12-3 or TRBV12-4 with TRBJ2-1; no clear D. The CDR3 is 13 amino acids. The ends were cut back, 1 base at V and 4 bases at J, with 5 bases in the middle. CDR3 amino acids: CASSLEPYNEQFF. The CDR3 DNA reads TGTGCCAGCAGTTTAGAACCATACAATGAGCAGTTCTTC.

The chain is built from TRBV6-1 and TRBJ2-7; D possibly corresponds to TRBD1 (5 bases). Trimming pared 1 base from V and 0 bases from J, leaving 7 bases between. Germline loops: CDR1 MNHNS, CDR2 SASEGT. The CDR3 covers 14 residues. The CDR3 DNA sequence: TGTGCCAGCAGTGAAGGCGACAGCTCCTACGAGCAGTACGTC. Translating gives CASSEGDSSYEQYV.